Listed below are T cell receptor beta chains from one sample, sequenced in a study of radiotherapy plus CTLA-4 blockade in lung cancer. This table comes from immunoSEQ multiplex PCR, and its TCRdb copy is limited to in-frame clones, with some not included. Among under 70,000 clones listed, around three quarters were seen once. This specimen consisted of peripheral blood, obtained from a patient treated with radiotherapy plus ipilimumab. The source is a human donor with non-small cell lung cancer who had a complete response to radiotherapy plus ipilimumab. Both conserved end residues are part of each CDR3. A D gene is named only where the DNA matches it firmly. Size tells how often a clone was seen (once, few, many) or the class of an expanded clone, and some rows leave it out.

D gene,clone size,J gene,CDR3 length,V gene,CDR3 DNA,CDR3 protein
NA,few,TRBJ1-1,13,TRBV6-5,TGTGCCAGCAGCCTTCAGGGGATCCCTGAAGCTTTCTTT,CASSLQGIPEAFF
NA,NA,TRBJ1-5,13,TRBV15,TGTGCCACCAGCAGGAGGAGCAATCAGCCCCAGCATTTT,CATSRRSNQPQHF
TRBD1,NA,TRBJ1-6,14,TRBV9,TGTGCCAGCAAGGGGACAGCATATAATTCACCCCTCCACTTT,CASKGTAYNSPLHF
TRBD2,NA,TRBJ2-1,17,TRBV4-1,TGCGCCAGCAGCCAAGATAAGGATACTAGCGATTACAATGAGCAGTTCTTC,CASSQDKDTSDYNEQFF
TRBD1,NA,TRBJ2-7,16,TRBV10-2,TGCGCCAGCAGTGACCCCACTACTGGACAGGCCTACGAGCAGTACTTC,CASSDPTTGQAYEQYF
NA,NA,TRBJ2-7,14,TRBV7-2,TGTGCCAGCAGCCCATCGGGTGGGGAATACGAGCAGTACTTC,CASSPSGGEYEQYF
NA,once,TRBJ2-5,11,TRBV6-5,TGTGCCAGCAGGGTACAAGAGACCCAGTACTTC,CASRVQETQYF
TRBD1,once,TRBJ2-5,15,TRBV12-5,TGTGCTAGTGGTTTGCCCTGGGACAGCCAAGAGACCCAGTACTTC,CASGLPWDSQETQYF
TRBD1,NA,TRBJ1-5,16,TRBV7-9,TGTGCCAGCAGCTTAGAGGGGGCACGCGGCAATCAGCCCCAGCATTTT,CASSLEGARGNQPQHF
NA,NA,TRBJ1-1,13,TRBV11-2,TGTGCCAGCAGCTTTTCGGTGAACACTGAAGCTTTCTTT,CASSFSVNTEAFF
NA,few,TRBJ2-7,13,TRBV7-9,TGTGCCAGCAGCTCCGCAGAGGGGTTCGAGCAGTACTTC,CASSSAEGFEQYF
TRBD2,once,TRBJ2-1,16,TRBV11-3,TGTGCCAGCAGCTCGCAACCGGGACTAGCCCTAAATGAGCAGTTCTTC,CASSSQPGLALNEQFF
NA,few,TRBJ1-5,16,TRBV27,TGTGCCAGCAGTCAGAGGGGAGACCATAGCAATCAGCCCCAGCATTTT,CASSQRGDHSNQPQHF
TRBD1,NA,TRBJ2-3,18,TRBV11-2,TGTGCCAGCAGCACACCGATCACAGGGGGCCCTGGCACAGATACGCAGTATTTT,CASSTPITGGPGTDTQYF
TRBD2,NA,TRBJ2-2,16,TRBV9,TGTGCCAGCAGCCCCCGGACTAGCCTGGCCACCGGGGAGCTGTTTTTT,CASSPRTSLATGELFF
NA,once,TRBJ1-2,14,TRBV14,TGTGCCAGCAGCCCACAGGGCCCTAACTATGGCTACACCTTC,CASSPQGPNYGYTF
NA,NA,TRBJ1-1,16,TRBV7-6,TGTGCCAGCAGCCCCTTCGGGCAGACCCAGACCACTGAAGCTTTCTTT,CASSPFGQTQTTEAFF
TRBD1,few,TRBJ1-5,14,TRBV19,TGTGCCACTAGGACAGGCGGCAGGGATCAGCCCCAGCATTTT,CATRTGGRDQPQHF
NA,NA,TRBJ2-2,16,TRBV12-2,TGTGCAAGTCGCTTAGGTCAGGGGGCGGTCACCGGGGAGCTGTTTTTT,CASRLGQGAVTGELFF
NA,few,TRBJ2-5,11,TRBV7-2,TGTGCCAGCAGCTTTGATGAGACCCAGTACTTC,CASSFDETQYF
TRBD1,NA,TRBJ2-4,16,TRBV7-2,TGTGCCAGCAGCTTCTCGGGACAGCAAGCCAAAAACATTCAGTACTTC,CASSFSGQQAKNIQYF
NA,NA,TRBJ1-1,13,TRBV5-1,TGCGCCAGCAGCCCGAAAGTCGATACTGGAGCTTTCTTT,CASSPKVDTGAFF
TRBD1,few,TRBJ2-7,15,TRBV6-5,TGTGCCAGCAGTTCCACAGACAGGGGAATCTACGAGCAGTACTTC,CASSSTDRGIYEQYF
NA,NA,TRBJ1-5,15,TRBV27,TGTGCCAGCAAACAGGGAAGCTATAGCAATCAGCCCCAGCATTTT,CASKQGSYSNQPQHF
TRBD1,once,TRBJ1-2,14,TRBV10-3,TGTGCCATCAGTGTCACCGGGGACAGGGATGGCTACACCTTC,CAISVTGDRDGYTF
TRBD1,once,TRBJ1-1,16,TRBV7-9,TGTGCCAGCAGCGCCCTACAGGGGCCGGTTAACACTGAAGCTTTCTTT,CASSALQGPVNTEAFF
NA,once,TRBJ1-1,13,TRBV29-1,TGCAGCCTTTTGACAGGCATGAACACTGAAGCTTTCTTT,CSLLTGMNTEAFF
NA,NA,TRBJ2-1,15,TRBV5-8,TGTGCCAGCAGCGGGTTAGGCCTAGCCGGGAATGAGCAGTTCTTC,CASSGLGLAGNEQFF
NA,NA,TRBJ2-2,15,TRBV5-1,TGCGCCAGCAGTCAAATCGCGGGACCGGGCGGGGAGCTGTTTTTT,CASSQIAGPGGELFF
TRBD1,NA,TRBJ1-4,14,TRBV7-9,TGTGCCAGCAGTGAACAGGGGGTTCAGGAAAAACTGTTTTTT,CASSEQGVQEKLFF
NA,few,TRBJ2-2,11,TRBV9,TGTGCCAGCAGGAACACCGGGGAGCTGTTTTTT,CASRNTGELFF
NA,NA,TRBJ2-3,13,TRBV9,TGTGCCAGCAGTGAAGGGGTCGTGGATACGCAGTATTTT,CASSEGVVDTQYF
NA,NA,TRBJ1-5,17,TRBV7-2,TGTGCCAGCAGCTTAGGGGGGAGAACCCTTATAAATCAGCCCCAGCATTTT,CASSLGGRTLINQPQHF
NA,NA,TRBJ2-3,15,TRBV6-5,TGTGCCAGCAGTTACACGGACACCCGTACAGATACGCAGTATTTT,CASSYTDTRTDTQYF
TRBD2,NA,TRBJ2-3,18,TRBV4-3,TGCGCCAGCAGGGGGGATAACCGACTAGCGGGGTTCACAGATACGCAGTATTTT,CASRGDNRLAGFTDTQYF
NA,NA,TRBJ1-5,14,TRBV2,TGTGCCAGCAGTCCACTATCCAAAGACCAGCCCCAGCATTTT,CASSPLSKDQPQHF
TRBD1,NA,TRBJ2-7,15,TRBV7-8,TGTGCCAGCAGCTTAATACAGGGGACCTCCTACGAGCAGTACTTC,CASSLIQGTSYEQYF
NA,NA,TRBJ2-1,13,TRBV7-6,TGTGCCAGTCGGGGAGGCTCCTACAATGAGCAGTTCTTC,CASRGGSYNEQFF
NA,NA,TRBJ1-1,13,TRBV11-2,TGTGCCAGCAGCTTAGGAATGAACACTGAAGCTTTCTTT,CASSLGMNTEAFF
TRBD2,few,TRBJ2-7,17,TRBV18,TGTGCCAGCTCACCACGGATGGAGCGGGGGGACTCCTACGAGCAGTACTTC,CASSPRMERGDSYEQYF
NA,NA,TRBJ2-1,15,TRBV10-3,TGTGCCATCCGGGCTAGCGACGATCTCTACAATGAGCAGTTCTTC,CAIRASDDLYNEQFF
NA,NA,TRBJ1-2,12,TRBV18,TGTGCCAGCTCACGGGACGGCTATGGCTACACCTTC,CASSRDGYGYTF
TRBD1,NA,TRBJ1-4,15,TRBV2,TGTGCCAGCAGTTTCAACAGGGGAGGGTTGGAAAAACTGTTTTTT,CASSFNRGGLEKLFF
NA,NA,TRBJ2-2,16,TRBV5-6,TGTGCCAGCAGCTTGAGGAGGGGGCTTTTTTCCGGGGAGCTGTTTTTT,CASSLRRGLFSGELFF
NA,NA,TRBJ2-3,13,TRBV10-3,TGTGCCATCAGTGTCCGGCGGGAAGATACGCAGTATTTT,CAISVRREDTQYF
NA,NA,TRBJ1-1,15,TRBV18,TGTGCCAGCTCCCCCATGAGGGAAGGAGGGGGGGAAGCTTTCTTT,CASSPMREGGGEAFF
NA,few,TRBJ1-1,14,TRBV27,TGTGCCAGCAGTTTATATGCTGGGACGGAAAAAGCTTTCTTT,CASSLYAGTEKAFF
NA,NA,TRBJ2-3,13,TRBV5-6,TGTGCCAGCAGCTGGGACAGCACAGATACGCAGTATTTT,CASSWDSTDTQYF
NA,few,TRBJ2-5,15,TRBV5-4,TGTGCCAGCAGCTTGGAGGGGCGGCCCGAAGAGACCCAGTACTTC,CASSLEGRPEETQYF
NA,NA,TRBJ1-3,18,TRBV5-1,TGCGCCAGCAGCTTGGATCCGACGGGGCCAGTGGGTGGAAACACCATATATTTT,CASSLDPTGPVGGNTIYF